Presented here are 30 T cell receptor beta chains from one specimen sequenced in a study of CD8 T cells in Susac syndrome. RNA amounts of roughly 0.5 to 1 ug underwent reverse transcription with random hexamers. TCRdb analysed the immunoSEQ multiplex PCR reads with MiXCR anew, one entry per CDR3 protein. Here the sample spans about 150,000 distinct CDR3 sequences, 85% to 95% being singletons. The sample comprised CD4+ T cells from PBMCs. Receptors originate from a human donor with Susac syndrome.

The chain carries TRBV20-1 and TRBJ2-7; D not resolved. The CDR3 covers 12 residues. Trimming removed 3 bases from V and 2 bases from J, with 8 bases in between. Germline loops: CDR1 DFQATT, CDR2 SNEGSKA (reference sequence). CDR3 loop: CSASRPPYEQYF. The CDR3 nucleotides read TGCAGTGCTAGTAGGCCACCCTACGAGCAGTACTTC.

The chain uses TRBV2 and TRBJ2-1; either TRBD1 or TRBD2 may supply D (5 bases each). Trimming stripped 3 bases from V and 4 bases from J, with 13 bases between. This CDR3 is 15 amino acids long. Germline assignment: CDR1 SNHLY and CDR2 FYNNEI. This chain's CDR3 is CASSDGAGLYNEQFF. The CDR3 region has the DNA TGTGCCAGCAGTGACGGGGCAGGGTTATACAATGAGCAGTTCTTC.

The rearrangement joins TRBV14 to TRBJ1-6; D is unclear. V was cut by 0 bases and J by 5 bases, with 11 bases left in between. In germline, CDR1 is SGHDN, CDR2 FVKESK. This CDR3 is 16 amino acids long. The CDR3 loop is CASSQDYPGNNSPLHF. DNA of the CDR3: TGTGCCAGCAGCCAAGACTACCCTGGGAATAATTCACCCCTCCACTTT.

This clonotype was recorded only once. This rearrangement joins TRBV5-6 to TRBJ2-5; tentatively, D is TRBD1 or TRBD2 (5 bases each). Germline V lookup: CDR1 SGHDT, CDR2 YYEEEE. The CDR3 is 16 amino acids. Trimming pared 4 bases from V and 7 bases from J, leaving 23 bases between. Written as DNA, the CDR3 is TGTGCCAGCAGCCCGGACGAGGGGTATAGCAGTGGGACCCAGTACTTC. As protein: CASSPDEGYSSGTQYF.

This chain joins TRBV7-2 and TRBJ1-6, with TRBD1 matching 7 bases. CDR1 is SGHTA and CDR2 is FQGNSA in the germline V gene. Trimming cost V 2 bases and J 10 bases; bases outside gene matches: 5. CDR3 size: 14 residues. The CDR3 reads CASSLTGDRSPLHF. The CDR3 DNA sequence: TGTGCCAGCAGCTTAACAGGGGATAGGTCACCCCTCCACTTT. The full variable domain, its missing parts supplied by reference TRBV7-2 and TRBJ1-6, is GAGVSQSPSNKVTEKGKDVELRCDPISGHTALYWYRQSLGQGLEFLIYFQGNSAPDKSGLPSDRFSAERTGGSVSTLTIQRTQQEDSAVYLCASSLTGDRSPLHFGNGTRLTVT.

In this sample, this clonotype turned up once. The J gene is TRBJ2-6, the V gene TRBV5-6, with unresolved D. V was trimmed by 0 bases and J by 2 bases, leaving 9 bases between them. The germline gives CDR1 SGHDT, CDR2 YYEEEE. The CDR3 loop spans 16 amino acids. The CDR3 loop is CASSLAGRTGANVLTF. CDR3 bases: TGTGCCAGCAGCTTGGCCGGGCGTACTGGGGCCAACGTCCTGACTTTC.

This chain uses TRBV5-4 with TRBJ2-3; D unresolved. The V gene lost 2 bases and the J gene lost 4 bases, with 11 bases spanning the gap. The CDR3 runs 14 residues. Germline V gene lookup returns CDR1 SGHNT and CDR2 YYREEE (reference sequence). The CDR3 reads CASSFRGLPDTQYF. The CDR3 region has the DNA TGTGCCAGCAGCTTCAGAGGTCTCCCAGATACGCAGTATTTT.

The rearrangement joins TRBV4-1 to TRBJ2-1; 10 nucleotides align to TRBD2. The CDR3 runs 16 residues. The V gene end was trimmed by 4 bases and the J gene end by 2 bases; junction bases not matched to a gene: 5. Germline CDR1 MGHRA, CDR2 YSYEKL. As DNA, the CDR3 is TGCGCCAGCAGCCGGCAGCGGGGGGGGGCCTACAATGAGCAGTTCTTC. This gives the protein CASSRQRGGAYNEQFF.

J is TRBJ2-7 and V is TRBV21-1; the D call of TRBD1 is as the table states it, not checked on the DNA. TRBV21-1 is marked as a pseudogene. The length of the CDR3 is 15 residues. Here the CDR3 DNA reads TGTGCCAGCAGCGCTCCGGGACAGATCTCCTACGAGCAGTACTTC. Its translation is CASSAPGQISYEQYF.

The chain's CDR3 is CASSIEEGHTQYF. The DNA of the CDR3 is TGTGCCAGTAGTATAGAGGAAGGCCATACGCAGTATTTT. The chain employs TRBV19 and TRBJ2-3; D remains unclear. This CDR3 contains 13 residues. The germline CDR1 and CDR2 sequences are LNHDA and SQIVND (reference sequence). Trimming took 0 bases from V and 7 from J, leaving 8 bases between them.

The rearrangement joins TRBV20-1 to TRBJ1-1; D is unresolved. Per the germline V gene, CDR1 is DFQATT and CDR2 is SNEGSKA (reference sequence). Trimming left V 3 bases short and J 1 base short, with 9 bases between. The CDR3 runs 13 residues. CDR3 coding DNA: TGCAGTGCTAGCGTAGACCCGAACACTGAAGCTTTCTTT. Encoded protein: CSASVDPNTEAFF.

This chain uses TRBV29-1 with TRBJ2-7; either TRBD1 or TRBD2 may supply D (6 bases each). The CDR3 is made up of 14 amino acids. CDR1 and CDR2 (germline): SQVTM, ANQGSEA. The germline V and J ends were trimmed by 1 base and 6 bases, with 16 bases remaining between them. The CDR3 coding sequence is TGCAGCGTTGAAGGCCAGCACGGGGGCTTCGAGCAGTACTTC. Its protein product is CSVEGQHGGFEQYF.

This clonotype was seen a single time. The rearrangement uses TRBV14 and TRBJ1-5, with TRBD1 as a possible D gene (5 bases). There are 14 residues in the CDR3. V was cut by 4 bases and J by 2 bases, with 9 bases left in between. Germline V gene data show CDR1 as SGHDN and CDR2 as FVKESK. The CDR3 coding sequence is TGTGCCAGCAGCCGGGGGGGTGGCAATCAGCCCCAGCATTTT. It encodes CASSRGGGNQPQHF.

The V gene is TRBV20-1, the J gene TRBJ2-7; D might be TRBD1 (5 bases). Trimming stripped 3 bases from V and 3 bases from J, with 15 bases between. Looked up from germline, CDR1 is DFQATT and CDR2 is SNEGSKA (reference sequence). This CDR3 region has 14 residues. The CDR3 is CSASPRTGHYEQYF. In nucleotides, the CDR3 is TGCAGTGCTAGCCCACGAACAGGACACTACGAGCAGTACTTC.

The J gene is TRBJ2-7, the V gene TRBV23-1; D remains unclear. TRBV23-1 is known as an ORF, though its function is uncertain. V was pared by 4 bases and J by 3 bases, with 22 bases between. This CDR3 has 17 residues. DNA for the CDR3: TGCGCCAGCAGTCTCCCTTCGGCCCCCCGGGCCGACTACGAGCAGTACTTC. Amino acids: CASSLPSAPRADYEQYF.

This clonotype was observed once. The chain joins TRBV20-1 to TRBJ1-2, with TRBD1 matching 7 bases. The V and J ends lost 3 bases and 7 bases, in that order; junction bases with no gene match: 8. The V gene's germline CDR1 is DFQATT and CDR2 SNEGSKA (reference sequence). The CDR3 runs to 13 residues. CDR3 residues: CSARPDRVSGYTF. For the CDR3, the DNA is TGCAGTGCTAGGCCCGACAGGGTATCTGGCTACACCTTC.

The chain carries TRBV5-6 and TRBJ2-2; D is possibly TRBD1 or TRBD2 (6 bases each). CDR3 size: 16 residues. V was shortened by 0 bases and J by 0 bases, with 9 bases between the two germline ends. Per germline, CDR1 SGHDT and CDR2 YYEEEE. CDR3 sequence reads: CASSLAGAPNTGELFF. CDR3 DNA sequence: TGTGCCAGCAGCTTGGCGGGGGCACCGAACACCGGGGAGCTGTTTTTT.

The V and J genes are TRBV20-1 and TRBJ1-2, with D perhaps matching TRBD1 (5 bases). Trimming removed 2 bases from V and 12 bases from J, with 16 bases in between. CDR1 DFQATT and CDR2 SNEGSKA come from the germline V gene (reference sequence). The CDR3 is 12 residues long. CDR3 sequence: CSARPTTQVDTF. The CDR3 DNA reads as TGCAGTGCTAGACCTACGACACAGGTGGACACCTTC.

The rearrangement links TRBV29-1 to TRBJ2-1, with a tentative D call TRBD2 (6 bases). V lost 8 bases to trimming and J lost 6 bases, with 11 bases between them. Germline CDR1 SQVTM, CDR2 ANQGSEA. The CDR3 loop spans 11 amino acids. The CDR3 bases are TGCAGCACTATGGGAGGCAATGAGCAGTTCTTC. This codes for CSTMGGNEQFF.

The chain recombines TRBV9 with TRBJ2-1; D is unclear. The CDR3 length is 15 residues. Trimming pared 0 bases from V and 7 bases from J, leaving 14 bases between. Germline V gene data show CDR1 as SGDLS and CDR2 as YYNGEE. CDR3 DNA: TGTGCCAGCAGCGTAGCCGGACCCCGCGGAAATGAGCAGTTCTTC. Its protein product is CASSVAGPRGNEQFF.

The chain uses TRBV20-1 and TRBJ1-5, with D possibly being TRBD1 (5 bases). V was shortened by 5 bases and J by 6 bases, with 11 bases between the two germline ends. Germline V gene data show CDR1 as DFQATT and CDR2 as SNEGSKA (reference sequence). The CDR3 is 12 amino acids. Here the CDR3 reads CSAQQGIQPQHF. The CDR3 DNA is TGCAGTGCTCAGCAGGGAATTCAGCCCCAGCATTTT.

The gene calls are TRBV12-3 or TRBV12-4 and TRBJ1-2; 8 bases match TRBD1. V lost 4 bases and J lost 5; bases outside the gene matches: 3. This CDR3 has 13 residues. CDR3 loop: CASSSGQVYGYTF. DNA for the CDR3: TGTGCCAGCAGTTCGGGACAGGTATATGGCTACACCTTC.

The chain links TRBV29-1 to TRBJ1-5; D is uncertain. Between the trimmed V and J ends, which lost 7 bases and 7 bases, there was a span of 14 bases. Per germline, CDR1 SQVTM and CDR2 ANQGSEA. The CDR3 runs to 12 residues. The CDR3 DNA reads TGCAGCGCCGGCTCTGGAGACCAGCCCCAGCATTTT. This translates into CSAGSGDQPQHF.

There are a few counts of this clonotype. The V gene is TRBV4-1, the J gene TRBJ1-2; D is undetermined. Between the trimmed V and J ends, which lost 1 base and 0 bases, there was a span of 3 bases. This CDR3 has 13 residues. The germline CDR1 and CDR2 sequences are MGHRA and YSYEKL. The chain's CDR3 is CASSQVTNYGYTF. The CDR3 nucleotides are TGCGCCAGCAGCCAAGTGACTAACTATGGCTACACCTTC.

The CDR3: CASSLRFTDTQYF. The DNA for the CDR3 is TGTGCCAGCAGCTTAAGATTCACAGATACGCAGTATTTT. The V gene is TRBV11-3, the J gene TRBJ2-3; D gene ambiguous. V was pared by 2 bases and J by 2 bases, with 5 bases between. Germline V gene sequence: CDR1 SGHNT, CDR2 YENEEA. The CDR3 runs to 13 residues.

This chain connects TRBV14 to TRBJ1-6; 9 nucleotides match TRBD1. This CDR3 has 15 amino acids. With 4 bases clipped from V and 11 bases from J, the junction kept 9 bases outside the gene matches. Germline V lookup: CDR1 SGHDN, CDR2 FVKESK. CDR3 in amino acids: CASSRPGTGMPPLHF. CDR3 sequence (DNA): TGTGCCAGCAGCCGCCCCGGGACAGGGATGCCACCCCTCCACTTT. The whole variable domain, remainder taken from reference TRBV14 and TRBJ1-6, is EAGVTQFPSHSVIEKGQTVTLRCDPISGHDNLYWYRRVMGKEIKFLLHFVKESKQDESGMPNNRFLAERTGGTYSTLKVQPAELEDSGVYFCASSRPGTGMPPLHFGNGTRLTVT.

This CDR3 reads CASSPMDTGNTIYF. The CDR3 DNA reads as TGTGCCAGCTCACCAATGGACACTGGAAACACCATATATTTT. The J gene is TRBJ1-3, the V gene TRBV18; D is perhaps TRBD1 (5 bases). CDR1 KGHSH and CDR2 LQKENI come from the germline V gene. V lost 2 bases, J lost 2 bases, and 7 bases lay in between. CDR3 length: 14 residues.

This chain connects TRBV2 to TRBJ1-2, with unresolved D. Trimming pared 6 bases from V and 4 bases from J, leaving 12 bases between. This CDR3 comprises 13 residues. Germline CDR1 SNHLY, CDR2 FYNNEI. CDR3 sequence: CASSAEGGYGYTF. In DNA, the CDR3 is TGTGCCAGCAGCGCCGAGGGAGGCTATGGCTACACCTTC.

DNA of the CDR3: TGCAGTGCTTTACTAGCGGGCAATGAGCAGTTCTTC. The encoded protein is CSALLAGNEQFF. The chain couples TRBV20-1 to TRBJ2-1; 9 bases line up with TRBD2. Germline V gives CDR1 DFQATT, CDR2 SNEGSKA (reference sequence). CDR3 length: 12 amino acids. With V trimmed by 5 bases and J by 6 bases, 2 bases remained unmatched.

The chain has TRBV12-3 or TRBV12-4 and TRBJ2-1; 8 bases align to TRBD2. Trimming cost V 3 bases and J 9 bases; bases outside gene matches: 7. The length of the CDR3 is 14 residues. The CDR3 here is CASSFGRGVGEQFF. As DNA, the CDR3 is TGTGCCAGCAGTTTTGGGCGGGGGGTTGGTGAGCAGTTCTTC.